Shown below are 6 T cell receptor beta chains from a single sample sequenced in a study of radiation and T cells in renal cell carcinoma. The time point was: blood 2 weeks post-SBRT. Treatment defined: 15 Gy SBRT to primary tumor, nephrectomy 4 weeks later. Profiling relied on immunoSEQ multiplex PCR, and the TCRdb table lists in-frame clones only, not all of them. The data show roughly 150,000 clones, with approximately 90% seen just once and approximately 12% held by the top ten. Material: blood, obtained from a patient whose treatment included radiotherapy and nephrectomy. The receptors were gathered from a woman between 45 and 60 years old with renal cell carcinoma.

The CDR3 DNA reads as TGTGCCAGCAAAAGCGGGGGGACTGAAGCTTTCTTT. Protein product: CASKSGGTEAFF. The J gene is TRBJ1-1, the V gene TRBV13, with D maybe TRBD1 (5 bases). There are 12 residues in the CDR3. CDR1 is PRHDT, CDR2 FYEKMQ, per germline (reference sequence). V was cut by 7 bases and J by 5 bases, with 11 bases left in between.

The chain has TRBV4-1 and TRBJ2-3, with TRBD2 matching 9 bases. Germline CDR1 and CDR2: MGHRA and YSYEKL. V trimming: 1 base; J trimming: 1 base; junction bases outside the gene matches: 3. There are 16 residues in the CDR3. The CDR3 DNA reads as TGCGCCAGCAGCCAAGTCTCTAGCGGGGGCACAGATACGCAGTATTTT. This gives the protein CASSQVSSGGTDTQYF.

The V and J genes are TRBV9 and TRBJ1-1, with D unresolved. Trimming took off 0 bases at V and 5 bases at J, with 11 bases between the two ends. The germline V gene encodes CDR1 SGDLS and CDR2 YYNGEE. The length of the CDR3 is 14 residues. Here the CDR3 reads CASSVAQKETEAFF. In DNA form, the CDR3 reads TGTGCCAGCAGCGTAGCTCAGAAGGAGACTGAAGCTTTCTTT.

This clone showed up just a few times. The gene calls are TRBV29-1 and TRBJ1-2, with 8 bases fitting TRBD1. Germline values: CDR1 SQVTM, CDR2 ANQGSEA. V lost 7 bases to trimming and J lost 8 bases; unmatched junction nucleotides: 12. This CDR3 comprises 13 residues. As DNA, the CDR3 is TGCAGCGCATCGACAGGGGAGGCGTGGGGCTACACCTTC. This translates into CSASTGEAWGYTF.

The gene calls are TRBV9 and TRBJ1-2; D is unclear. V shed 2 bases and J shed 7 bases, with 6 bases lying between them. This CDR3 region has 11 residues. CDR1 and CDR2 (germline): SGDLS, YYNGEE. DNA of the CDR3: TGTGCCAGCAGCGTGGGCTTTGGCTACACCTTC. Its protein product is CASSVGFGYTF.

The chain joins TRBV7-9 to TRBJ2-1; 11 nucleotides line up with TRBD2. The CDR3 has 17 residues. Trimming at V came to 4 bases and at J to 1 base, leaving 6 bases not matched to a gene. Germline V gene sequence: CDR1 SEHNR, CDR2 FQNEAQ (reference sequence). The CDR3: CASSSGTSGRSYNEQFF. CDR3 DNA: TGTGCCAGCAGCTCCGGGACTAGCGGCCGATCCTACAATGAGCAGTTCTTC.